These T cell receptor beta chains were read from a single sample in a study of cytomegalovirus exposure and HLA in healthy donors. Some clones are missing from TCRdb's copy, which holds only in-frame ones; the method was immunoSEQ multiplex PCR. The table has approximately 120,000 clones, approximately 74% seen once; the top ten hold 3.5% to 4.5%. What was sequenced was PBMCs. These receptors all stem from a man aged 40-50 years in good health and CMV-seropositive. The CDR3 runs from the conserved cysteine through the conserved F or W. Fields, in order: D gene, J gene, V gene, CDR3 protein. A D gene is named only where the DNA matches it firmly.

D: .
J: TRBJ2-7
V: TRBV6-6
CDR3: CASSSPYEQYF

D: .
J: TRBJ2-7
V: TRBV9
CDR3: CASSVGGSDEQYF

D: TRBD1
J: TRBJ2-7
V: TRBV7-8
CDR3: CASSRGGRQGRFEQYF

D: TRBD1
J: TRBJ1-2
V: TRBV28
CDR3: CASFYRDRGRDSNYGYTF

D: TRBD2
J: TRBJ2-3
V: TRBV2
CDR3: CASEGLAASTDTQYF

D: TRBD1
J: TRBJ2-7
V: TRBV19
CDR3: CASSDEGGLVEQYF

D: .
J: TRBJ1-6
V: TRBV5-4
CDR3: CASSWGGVVSPLHF

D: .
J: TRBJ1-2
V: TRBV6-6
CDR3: CASSGGGVGYTF

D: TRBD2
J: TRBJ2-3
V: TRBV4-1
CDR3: CASSQVGLAGDFSTDTQYF

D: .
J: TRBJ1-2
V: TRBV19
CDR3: CASSSYWGGNYGYTF

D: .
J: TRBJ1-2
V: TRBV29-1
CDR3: CSVDGVRTGRSTYGYTF

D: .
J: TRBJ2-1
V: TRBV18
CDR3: CASSPKTRLDNEQFF

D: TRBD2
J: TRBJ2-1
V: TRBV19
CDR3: CASIKGGLAGGGSYNEQFF

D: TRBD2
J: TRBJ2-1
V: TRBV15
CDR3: CATSRDRGGSNEQFF

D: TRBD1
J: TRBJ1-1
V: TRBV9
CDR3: CASSQSTGAEAFF

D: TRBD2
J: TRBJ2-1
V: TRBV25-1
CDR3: CASSDFSGTYNEQFF

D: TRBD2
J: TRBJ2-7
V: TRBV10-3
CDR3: CATTSGRASYEQYF

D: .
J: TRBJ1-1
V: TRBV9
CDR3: CASSGRPDRLKNTEAFF

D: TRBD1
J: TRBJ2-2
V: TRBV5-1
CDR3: CASSLGQGSNTGELFF

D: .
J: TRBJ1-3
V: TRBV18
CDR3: CASSLDFGSGNTIYF

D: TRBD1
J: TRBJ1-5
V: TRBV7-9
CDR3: CASSSGQGAVNQPQHF

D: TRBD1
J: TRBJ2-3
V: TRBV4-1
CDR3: CASSQVGGGQGTDTQYF

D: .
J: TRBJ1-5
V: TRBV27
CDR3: CASSTTGGGNQPQHF

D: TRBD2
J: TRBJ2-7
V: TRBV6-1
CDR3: CASSVQRGPKTSYEQYF

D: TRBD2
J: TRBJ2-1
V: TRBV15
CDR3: CATSSLAGGRYNEQFF

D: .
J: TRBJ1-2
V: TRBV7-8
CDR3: CASSLAQNYGYTF

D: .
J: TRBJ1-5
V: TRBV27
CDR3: CASSLPGLNQPQHF

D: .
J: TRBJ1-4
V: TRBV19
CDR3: CASSQTAIATNEKLFF

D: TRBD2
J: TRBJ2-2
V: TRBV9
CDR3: CASSVVAGGYTGELFF

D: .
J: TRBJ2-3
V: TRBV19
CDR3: CASGQKNTQYF

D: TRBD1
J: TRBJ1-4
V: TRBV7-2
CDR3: CASRWTGIEKLFF

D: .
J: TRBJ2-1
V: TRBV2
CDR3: CASDSETYNEQFF

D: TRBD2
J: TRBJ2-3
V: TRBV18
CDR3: CASSPPASGRPADTQYF

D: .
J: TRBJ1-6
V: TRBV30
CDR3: CAWSVLQGYGSPLHF

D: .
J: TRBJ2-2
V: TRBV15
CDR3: CATSRDLGPFGPGELFF